Below, 11 T cell receptor beta chains from the same sample are listed, as sequenced in a study of blood T cells in healthy people across ages. The second PCR ran about 6 to 12 cycles with a sample-barcoded 5' primer and J-beta primers. TCRdb ran MiXCR on the 5' RACE reads and lists one entry per CDR3 protein. Counted here are a few hundred thousand distinct CDR3 sequences, roughly half occurring once; the ten biggest clones make up 45% to 65%. The sequencing input was blood. All receptors come from a man between 60 and 75 years old in good health.

This CDR3 reads CASSLEGRGNGYTF. For the CDR3, the DNA is TGCGCCAGCAGCTTGGAGGGCAGAGGGAATGGCTACACCTTC. The rearrangement links TRBV5-1 to TRBJ1-2; D is unclear. Germline lookup yields CDR1 SGHRS and CDR2 YFSETQ. This CDR3 spans 14 amino acids. The V and J ends lost 0 bases and 6 bases respectively, with 12 bases between them.

A single count supports this clonotype. Compared with germline, one end of the junction differs, possibly owing to a read error. The chain recombines TRBV5-1 with TRBJ1-1; TRBD1 is a possible D gene (6 bases). In germline, CDR1 is SGHRS, CDR2 YFSETQ. This CDR3 is 14 amino acids long. This CDR3 is CVSSLQTGNTEAFF. CDR3 nucleotide sequence: TGCGTCAGCAGCCTCCAGACAGGGAACACTGAAGCTTTCTTT.

This clonotype was detected once. At one boundary the junction diverges from the germline segment, which might be a read error. The V gene is TRBV3-1, the J gene TRBJ2-1; no firm D call. The CDR3 spans 13 residues. Germline V gives CDR1 LGHDT, CDR2 YNNKEL (reference sequence). CDR3 coding DNA: TGTGCCAGCAGCCAAAACCAGTACAATGGGCAGTTCTTC. It specifies CASSQNQYNGQFF.

This clonotype occurred a few times. The chain couples TRBV12-3 or TRBV12-4 to TRBJ2-5, with 8 bases that match TRBD1. After removal of 8 bases from V and 12 bases from J, the junction contained 11 bases not matched to a gene. CDR3 length equals 12 residues. DNA of the CDR3: TGTGCCAGCGGGGGGACAGGTTCTACGGAGTACTTC. This encodes CASGGTGSTEYF.

This clonotype has a count of ten or more. The rearrangement joins TRBV7-2 to TRBJ2-3; D is possibly TRBD1 (6 bases). The length of the CDR3 is 17 residues. Germline assignment: CDR1 SGHTA and CDR2 FQGNSA. Between the trimmed V and J ends, which lost 4 bases and 6 bases, there was a span of 23 bases. The CDR3 DNA reads TGTGCCAGCAGCTACTATCGACAGGCCCTTGTAGGGGATACGCAGTATTTT. Its translation is CASSYYRQALVGDTQYF.

The chain links TRBV12-3 or TRBV12-4 to TRBJ2-5; no clear D. The CDR3 spans 15 residues. V was trimmed by 6 bases and J by 0 bases, leaving 14 bases between them. In DNA form, the CDR3 reads TGTGCCAGCAGCTCCTACGGAAAGAACCAAGAGACCCAGTACTTC. It yields the protein CASSSYGKNQETQYF.

This clonotype was detected a few times. The genes are TRBV6-2 or TRBV6-3 and TRBJ2-1; no firm D call. CDR3 length: 12 amino acids. CDR1 and CDR2 from the germline V gene are MNHEY and SVGEGT. V shed 0 bases and J shed 7 bases, with 4 bases lying between them. The CDR3 DNA follows: TGTGCCAGCAGTTACTCGATGAATGAGCAGTTCTTC. Translated: CASSYSMNEQFF.

This clonotype has only a few counts. The CDR3 loop reads CASSDQPGGNEQFF. For the CDR3, the DNA is TGTGCCAGCAGTGACCAACCAGGGGGGAATGAGCAGTTCTTC. This sequence joins TRBV6-4 and TRBJ2-1; D possibly corresponds to TRBD1 (7 bases). The CDR3 has 14 amino acids. CDR1 is MRHNA and CDR2 is SNTAGT in the germline V gene. V shed 2 bases and J shed 7 bases, with 12 bases lying between them.

Here the CDR3 DNA reads TGTGCCAGCAGCTTGTACAGGGCTAACTATGGCTACACCTTC. Amino acids: CASSLYRANYGYTF. This chain joins TRBV5-6 and TRBJ1-2, with D maybe TRBD1 (6 bases). V was trimmed by 1 base and J by 0 bases, leaving 7 bases between them. CDR1 is SGHDT and CDR2 is YYEEEE in the germline V gene. This CDR3 contains 14 residues.

The rearrangement uses TRBV24-1 and TRBJ2-2; D might be TRBD1 (6 bases). The germline V gene encodes CDR1 KGHDR and CDR2 SFDVKD. V lost 3 bases and J lost 2, with 12 bases in between. This CDR3 has 16 residues. The CDR3 DNA reads TGTGCCACCAGTGATGGACAGCACCTAAACACCGGGGAGCTGTTTTTT. Translated, it gives CATSDGQHLNTGELFF.

The chain couples TRBV30 to TRBJ1-1; D might be TRBD1 (5 bases). The CDR3 runs 14 residues. The germline gives CDR1 GTSNPN, CDR2 SVGIG (reference sequence). V was cut by 2 bases and J by 1 base, with 11 bases left in between. Written as DNA, the CDR3 is TGTGCCTGGAGTCTAGGGGTAGCGAACACTGAAGCTTTCTTT. This gives the protein CAWSLGVANTEAFF.